These T cell receptor beta chains were read from a single sample in a study of blood T cell repertoires in COVID-19. Profiling relied on immunoSEQ multiplex PCR, and the TCRdb table lists in-frame clones only, not all of them. This sample carries roughly 86,000 clones, around 87% of them seen once, and the ten largest clones take over 5%. Sequencing used peripheral blood. Receptor source: a middle-aged man with acute or convalescent COVID-19. Both conserved end residues are trimmed from each CDR3. A row's size may be missing; if present it is once, few, many or a size class.

CDR3: ASSWKRDGLSEAF; length: 13; size: NA; V: TRBV5-4; J: TRBJ1-1
CDR3: ATSHSGYGTEAF; length: 12; size: NA; V: TRBV24-1; J: TRBJ1-1
CDR3: ASSLRDRNNSPLH; length: 13; size: NA; V: TRBV27; J: TRBJ1-6
CDR3: ASSLVGRADTQY; length: 12; size: NA; V: TRBV5-1; J: TRBJ2-3
CDR3: AWNRQNSPLH; length: 10; size: NA; V: TRBV30; J: TRBJ1-6
CDR3: ASSRSTGVGYNEQF; length: 14; size: NA; V: TRBV5-4; J: TRBJ2-1
CDR3: ASSLGREEQF; length: 10; size: NA; V: TRBV11-3; J: TRBJ2-1
CDR3: ASSLRTGGDGYT; length: 12; size: NA; V: TRBV25-1; J: TRBJ1-2
CDR3: ASNTGGIAF; length: 9; size: NA; V: TRBV12-3/TRBV12-4; J: TRBJ1-1
CDR3: ASSQASSYNSPLH; length: 13; size: NA; V: TRBV4-1; J: TRBJ1-6
CDR3: ASSYRGENTEAF; length: 12; size: NA; V: TRBV6-5; J: TRBJ1-1
CDR3: ASSPKAGHSYNEQF; length: 14; size: NA; V: TRBV9; J: TRBJ2-1
CDR3: SVDPGIDTQY; length: 10; size: NA; V: TRBV29-1; J: TRBJ2-3
CDR3: AWSRDYNTEAF; length: 11; size: NA; V: TRBV30; J: TRBJ1-1
CDR3: ASTRDRWTDTQY; length: 12; size: NA; V: TRBV5-1; J: TRBJ2-3
CDR3: ASSLSGTSGGSGHEQF; length: 16; size: NA; V: TRBV7-2; J: TRBJ2-1
CDR3: ASSQGWGPAYEQY; length: 13; size: NA; V: TRBV9; J: TRBJ2-7
CDR3: ASSLLPGQGGSYEQY; length: 15; size: NA; V: TRBV23-1; J: TRBJ2-7
CDR3: ASTSTGGAGQPQH; length: 13; size: NA; V: TRBV19; J: TRBJ1-5
CDR3: ASTRTANEKLF; length: 11; size: NA; V: TRBV25-1; J: TRBJ1-4
CDR3: ATSRDRGYEQY; length: 11; size: NA; V: TRBV15; J: TRBJ2-7
CDR3: ASSLSSTGELF; length: 11; size: NA; V: TRBV11-3; J: TRBJ2-2
CDR3: SARGYYEQY; length: 9; size: NA; V: TRBV20-1; J: TRBJ2-7
CDR3: ASEGLMNTEAF; length: 11; size: NA; V: TRBV2; J: TRBJ1-1
CDR3: ASSEGLAGYEQY; length: 12; size: once; V: TRBV9; J: TRBJ2-7
CDR3: ASSSRGLALNTGELF; length: 15; size: NA; V: TRBV27; J: TRBJ2-2
CDR3: ASRVLAGEDEQY; length: 12; size: NA; V: TRBV6-5; J: TRBJ2-7
CDR3: ATRTSGSDEQF; length: 11; size: once; V: TRBV24-1; J: TRBJ2-1
CDR3: ASSQRGTSGSDTQY; length: 14; size: NA; V: TRBV11-3; J: TRBJ2-3
CDR3: ASRQANTGELF; length: 11; size: few; V: TRBV19; J: TRBJ2-2
CDR3: AWCPPLDDSSGNTIY; length: 15; size: NA; V: TRBV30; J: TRBJ1-3
CDR3: ALSGSSYNEQF; length: 11; size: NA; V: TRBV30; J: TRBJ2-1
CDR3: ASSGTGGISNQPQH; length: 14; size: NA; V: TRBV2; J: TRBJ1-5
CDR3: ASSYGQGEGSPLH; length: 13; size: once; V: TRBV7-8; J: TRBJ1-6
CDR3: ASSSQTGGGEKLF; length: 13; size: NA; V: TRBV7-2; J: TRBJ1-4
CDR3: ASSAGLAANTGELF; length: 14; size: few; V: TRBV5-1; J: TRBJ2-2
CDR3: AWGPESSYNSPLH; length: 13; size: NA; V: TRBV30; J: TRBJ1-6
CDR3: SVLTGEAYEQY; length: 11; size: NA; V: TRBV29-1; J: TRBJ2-7
CDR3: AWSRGSSYNEQF; length: 12; size: NA; V: TRBV30; J: TRBJ2-1
CDR3: ASSLGTGVGANVLT; length: 14; size: once; V: TRBV9; J: TRBJ2-6
CDR3: ASSLGLQETQY; length: 11; size: NA; V: TRBV5-4; J: TRBJ2-5
CDR3: ASSEVQGSRSPLH; length: 13; size: NA; V: TRBV6-1; J: TRBJ1-6
CDR3: ASSQDTRGKSSLTYEQY; length: 17; size: NA; V: TRBV4-1; J: TRBJ2-7
CDR3: ASSLAGSLPITAF; length: 13; size: NA; V: TRBV6-5; J: TRBJ1-1
CDR3: ASSLQTGNEQY; length: 11; size: NA; V: TRBV11-3; J: TRBJ2-7
CDR3: AWISGTGLEQF; length: 11; size: NA; V: TRBV30; J: TRBJ2-1
CDR3: ASGPRQVNYSGANVLT; length: 16; size: NA; V: TRBV12-5; J: TRBJ2-6
CDR3: ASSQGQGAPYGEAF; length: 14; size: NA; V: TRBV4-1; J: TRBJ1-1
CDR3: ASSLGGSNNEQF; length: 12; size: NA; V: TRBV5-1; J: TRBJ2-1
CDR3: AWRAGTGNEKLF; length: 12; size: once; V: TRBV30; J: TRBJ1-4
CDR3: ASNTGGSNYGYT; length: 12; size: NA; V: TRBV2; J: TRBJ1-2
CDR3: ASSDLAGAVNEQF; length: 13; size: NA; V: TRBV10-2; J: TRBJ2-1
CDR3: ASSFPLFGGNYNEQF; length: 15; size: NA; V: TRBV13; J: TRBJ2-1
CDR3: ASSPIRELNSGANVLT; length: 16; size: NA; V: TRBV18; J: TRBJ2-6
CDR3: ASRARTGNVYSNQPQH; length: 16; size: NA; V: TRBV19; J: TRBJ1-5